One sample yielded the 3 T cell receptor beta chains listed below, sequenced in a study of T-cell memory formation after mild COVID-19. TCRdb reprocessed the 5' RACE reads with MiXCR, giving one entry per CDR3 protein. The table shows about 430,000 distinct CDR3 sequences, with about 24% occurring only once. The source material was PBMCs or a T cell subset sorted from them (not recorded which). Every receptor here comes from an adult woman who had mild COVID-19 (a few samples of this study predate the infection). Cell type and time point are not known.

The chain uses TRBV7-9 and TRBJ2-3; D is uncertain. Germline CDR1 reads SEHNR; CDR2 reads FQNEAQ (reference sequence). The CDR3 loop spans 18 amino acids. V was clipped by 1 base and J by 6 bases, with 23 bases between them. CDR3 nucleotides: TGTGCCAGCAGCTTAGTTGGGCAGACTTTCCCTCTGGGGGATACGCAGTATTTT. As protein: CASSLVGQTFPLGDTQYF.

The rearrangement joins TRBV6-6 to TRBJ1-2; D is perhaps TRBD1 (6 bases). V was trimmed by 8 bases and J by 4 bases, leaving 17 bases between them. From germline, CDR1 is MNHNY and CDR2 SVGAGI (reference sequence). This CDR3 spans 14 amino acids. DNA for the CDR3: TGTGCCAGCGCGGTGGGGGGGGCGGCCTATGGCTACACCTTC. As protein: CASAVGGAAYGYTF.

The chain is built from TRBV11-2 and TRBJ2-1; TRBD2 matches 13 bases. The CDR3 loop spans 16 amino acids. V was pared by 5 bases and J by 5 bases, with 6 bases of the junction left unmatched. Per germline, CDR1 SGHAT and CDR2 FQNNGV. CDR3 protein: CASSTRTSGSHNEQFF. The CDR3 nucleotides are TGTGCCAGCAGCACCCGGACTAGCGGGAGCCACAATGAGCAGTTCTTC.